This TCR beta chain was sequenced for a study of shared clonotypes between healthy human individuals. The overall study: Two women and a few men aged 18 to 49 served as donors. Per donor, CD8 memory used one plate, CD8 naive used two, CD4 memory used three and CD4 naive used three.

This CDR3 spans 15 amino acids. Germline CDR1 is MNHNS and CDR2 is SASEGT. V lost 6 bases and J lost 4; bases outside the gene matches: 10. Clones were sequenced by immunoSEQ multiplex PCR, and TCRdb holds only the in-frame ones, with some missing. Of hundreds of thousands of clones listed, around 72% are singletons. What was sequenced was memory CD4+ T cells sorted from blood. The subset here: CD45RA-negative fraction. This rearrangement joins TRBV6-1 to TRBJ2-7, with 9 bases aligning to TRBD2. The receptor was derived from a man aged 25-45 years in good health. Here the CDR3 DNA reads TGTGCCAGCAGAGTAAGCGGGAGGCCTTTTTACGAGCAGTACTTC. This sequence encodes CASRVSGRPFYEQYF.